This entry concerns a single T cell receptor (beta chain). This clone's antigen is unknown. These data are taken from a study of monozygotic twins with inflammatory bowel disease (dated by TCRdb to between 2018 and 2021). A note on the overall study: In total, about 28 monozygotic twin pairs made up the full study: 19 Danish pairs, all IBD-discordant, plus nine German pairs, of which four were IBD-concordant and five were IBD-discordant. Each individual had, on average, about 151 000 unique TCRalpha sequences and 181 000 unique TCRbeta sequences available for analysis. The search for disease-associated traits relied mainly on comparing, within discordant pairs, IBD patients with their genetically identical healthy co-twins. General conclusions and limits of the study: The results gave no support for a single strong signal or clonotype linked to IBD. Measured by the inverse Simpson index, TCRbeta repertoire diversity was lower in IBD patients than in their healthy co-twins. Concordant and discordant twins showed no difference in repertoire similarity, possibly because of limited statistical power. Because patients received different immunosuppressive treatments, the repertoires may have picked up extra background noise and variability between individuals. Different T cell subtypes could not be distinguished in the analysis. IBD patients shared fewer clonotypes with other individuals than healthy twins did, most markedly in patients showing signs of disease activity.

From each donor, a roughly 2.5 ml peripheral blood sample was collected into PAXgene tubes and stored at -80 degrees C. Total RNA was isolated from whole blood with the PAXgene blood miRNA kit on an automated QIAcube, without T cell sorting. Deep TCRalpha and TCRbeta repertoire profiling with unique molecular barcoding was performed on peripheral blood of monozygotic twin pairs concordant or discordant for inflammatory bowel disease. Smoking habits were recorded for all twin pairs, and each individual was classified as a current, former or never smoker. The CDR3 holds 13 amino acids from the cysteine to the phenylalanine. Only the protein is on record. The germline V gene encodes CDR1 SGHTA and CDR2 FQGNSA. Library generation was performed with 5' RACE. For each TCR library, around 3,500 ng of total RNA was used. For each sample, cDNA was synthesized in eight separate reactions using SMARTScribe reverse transcriptase. During cDNA synthesis, unique molecular identifiers containing a 6-nucleotide sample barcode were introduced by template switching. TCRalpha and TCRbeta cDNA was amplified in two nested PCRs of roughly 17 and 9 cycles, and bead purification was carried out after each PCR. Before amplification, the cDNA was treated with uracil DNA-glycosylase and purified using the QIAquick PCR purification kit. In the second PCR, Illumina TruSeq-compatible adapters and sample-specific barcodes were added. Library quality and concentration were checked on TapeStation and Qubit, and libraries were pooled at around 4.7 ng each. Sequencing of pooled libraries was carried out on an Illumina HiSeq2500 single-index Rapid Run using 2 x 100 bp reads and custom sequencing primers. In the paper's pipeline: MiGEC version 1.2.6 was used for UMI-based consensus assembly to correct PCR and sequencing errors. MiXCR version 2.1.1 handled V(D)J alignment, clonotype assembly and CDR3 extraction. Gene usage, clonotype sharing and MAIT/NKT TCR abundance were normalised by analysing the top 1000, 10 000 and 20 000 clonotypes per sample. After downsampling to 27 000 UMIs, diversity was calculated as the inverse Simpson index using the vegan R package. Paired Mann-Whitney U tests on discordant twin pairs were used, with Benjamini-Hochberg multiple-testing correction. Each entry corresponds to one CDR3 protein sequence from reads that TCRdb reprocessed, and DNA is not given. TCRdb, not the authors, supplied the V and J calls. The sample's own table lists 330,000 or so distinct CDR3 sequences. Of the sample, 2% to 2.5% falls within the top ten clones.

The material sequenced was blood. The chain joins TRBV7-2 to TRBJ2-5; as DNA is missing, the TRBD2 call by TCRdb cannot be tested. The TCR was taken from a human donor with ulcerative colitis or Crohn's disease, or a healthy co-twin of an affected twin (not recorded which). The CDR3 here reads CASSSTGGETQYF.